Below, 2 T cell receptor beta chains from the same sample are listed, as sequenced in a study of T cells after yellow fever vaccination. Via MiXCR, TCRdb re-called the 5' RACE reads, giving one row per CDR3 protein. Among roughly 120,000 distinct CDR3 sequences listed, 8% to 9.5% were seen once. The sample in question was CD8+ T cells sorted from PBMCs, obtained 45 days after the yellow fever booster vaccination. Receptors were obtained from a man under 40 who received the YFV17D yellow fever vaccine.

Worth noting for this clonotype: Possible read error: a much larger clone is one base away. V usage is TRBV7-3 and J usage is TRBJ2-1; 9 bases are a match to TRBD2. V dropped 2 bases and J dropped 8; count of bases not matched to a gene: 7. The CDR3 has 15 amino acids. Germline CDR1 reads SGHTA; CDR2 reads FQGTGA. The CDR3 protein is CASSLSAGGYYEQFF. CDR3 DNA: TGTGCCAGCAGCTTATCAGCGGGAGGCTATTATGAGCAGTTCTTC.

This clonotype was seen ten or more times. The chain has TRBV3-1 and TRBJ2-1; D is uncertain. The germline CDR1 and CDR2 sequences are LGHDT and YNNKEL (reference sequence). The CDR3 totals 12 residues. Deletions cut 4 bases from V and 9 bases from J, with 10 bases between. CDR3 in amino acids: CASSPPQGEQFF. The DNA of the CDR3 is TGTGCCAGCAGCCCCCCTCAAGGTGAGCAGTTCTTC.